A single sample gave rise to the 25 T cell receptor beta chains below, sequenced in a study of cytomegalovirus exposure and HLA in healthy donors. The study ran its PCR with 60 Vbeta and 13 Jbeta primers. Generated by immunoSEQ multiplex PCR, the TCRdb table keeps only in-frame clones and is missing some. The table shows about 150,000 clones, with about 72% occurring only once. The source material was PBMCs. The receptors shown here come from a middle-aged man in good health and CMV-seronegative.

The CDR3 DNA follows: TGTGCCAGCAGCTCGACTAGCGGGCTCCAAGAGACCCAGTACTTC. The encoded protein is CASSSTSGLQETQYF. V is TRBV7-8 and J is TRBJ2-5; TRBD2 matches at 10 bases. Germline CDR1 SGHVS, CDR2 FQNEAQ. This CDR3 is 15 amino acids long. Trimming at V came to 4 bases and at J to 1 base, leaving 3 bases not matched to a gene.

The chain uses TRBV4-1 and TRBJ1-1, with D possibly matching TRBD1 (5 bases). This CDR3 is built from 15 residues. With 3 bases removed from V and 0 bases from J, the gap between germline ends came to 11 bases. CDR1 is MGHRA, CDR2 YSYEKL, per germline. The CDR3 DNA is TGCGCCAGCAGCCAGATAGGGGAACTGAACACTGAAGCTTTCTTT. Translated, it gives CASSQIGELNTEAFF.

V is TRBV28 and J is TRBJ2-7; D may be TRBD1 (5 bases). V lost 6 bases to trimming and J lost 3 bases, with 15 bases between them. Germline CDR1 MDHEN, CDR2 SYDVKM. The CDR3 contains 14 residues. The CDR3 sequence is CASRPGRVDYEQYF. The CDR3 DNA is TGTGCCAGCAGGCCTGGCAGGGTGGACTACGAGCAGTACTTC.

The V call is TRBV28, the J call TRBJ2-5; 10 bases fit TRBD2. Trimming took 3 bases from V and 0 from J; bases not matched to a gene: 22. Germline values: CDR1 MDHEN, CDR2 SYDVKM. The CDR3 contains 22 residues. The CDR3 region is CASSFRRSSGRFWVGDQETQYF. As DNA, the CDR3 is TGTGCCAGCAGTTTTAGGCGGTCTAGCGGGAGATTTTGGGTTGGGGACCAAGAGACCCAGTACTTC. Looking up the rest from reference TRBV28 and TRBJ2-5 gives the full variable domain: DVKVTQSSRYLVKRTGEKVFLECVQDMDHENMFWYRQDPGLGLRLIYFSYDVKMKEKGDIPEGYSVSREKKERFSLILESASTNQTSMYLCASSFRRSSGRFWVGDQETQYFGPGTRLLVL.

V gene TRBV29-1 combines with J gene TRBJ1-2; 10 nucleotides line up with TRBD1. Germline V gene sequence: CDR1 SQVTM, CDR2 ANQGSEA. The CDR3 length is 13 residues. With 4 bases clipped from V and 5 bases from J, the junction kept 4 bases outside the gene matches. The CDR3 DNA follows: TGCAGCGTTGCGGGGACAGGGGAATATGGCTACACCTTC. This sequence encodes CSVAGTGEYGYTF.

The CDR3 sequence: CASSLVSGGIDTQYF. The CDR3 DNA sequence: TGTGCCAGCAGCTTAGTTTCGGGAGGGATAGATACGCAGTATTTT. The chain carries TRBV7-8 and TRBJ2-3, with TRBD2 identical over 8 bases. This CDR3 is built from 15 residues. Trimming removed 1 base from V and 5 bases from J; junction bases left unmatched: 5. CDR1 SGHVS and CDR2 FQNEAQ come from the germline V gene. The full variable domain, in which reference TRBV7-8 and TRBJ2-3 provide the parts outside the CDR3, is GAGVSQSPRYKVAKRGQDVALRCDPISGHVSLFWYQQALGQGPEFLTYFQNEAQLDKSGLPSDRFFAERPEGSVSTLKIQRTQQEDSAVYLCASSLVSGGIDTQYFGPGTRLTVL.

The chain employs TRBV6-4 and TRBJ2-3, with D hard to call. V lost 5 bases and J 2 bases, leaving 8 bases between the germline ends. The CDR3 is 13 residues long. CDR1 is MRHNA and CDR2 is SNTAGT in the germline V gene. As DNA, the CDR3 is TGTGCCAGCAGTCGAACAGCCACAGATACGCAGTATTTT. It yields the protein CASSRTATDTQYF.

This clone was counted at least ten times. The chain uses TRBV6-4 and TRBJ2-1, with D perhaps TRBD1 (5 bases). Germline V gene sequence: CDR1 MRHNA, CDR2 SNTAGT. Trimming cost V 6 bases and J 8 bases, with 14 bases left between them. The CDR3 is made up of 13 amino acids. The CDR3 spells CASSLSPTDEQFF. The DNA for the CDR3 is TGTGCCAGCAGCCTTTCCCCGACAGATGAGCAGTTCTTC.

The V gene is TRBV13, the J gene TRBJ1-6; D is possibly TRBD1 (5 bases). This CDR3 region has 16 residues. V lost 4 bases, J lost 1 base, and 11 bases lay in between. Germline loops: CDR1 PRHDT, CDR2 FYEKMQ (reference sequence). Here the CDR3 DNA reads TGTGCCAGCAGCTCAAGCGGGGGGTCCTATAATTCACCCCTCCACTTT. Its translation is CASSSSGGSYNSPLHF.

This clone was counted between two and nine times. The gene calls are TRBV4-1 and TRBJ1-2; a weak D match, TRBD1 (6 bases). Per the germline V gene, CDR1 is MGHRA and CDR2 is YSYEKL. The V gene lost 6 bases and the J gene lost 1 base, with 12 bases spanning the gap. The CDR3 is made up of 14 amino acids. CDR3 nucleotide sequence: TGCGCCAGCAGGAACCCAGGGGTTAACTATGGCTACACCTTC. Its translation: CASRNPGVNYGYTF.

The CDR3 DNA sequence: TGTGCCAGCAGTGTACAGGGTCTTACTGAAGCTTTCTTT. It translates to CASSVQGLTEAFF. V usage is TRBV2 and J usage is TRBJ1-1; possible D gene TRBD1, 6 bases. The ends were cut back, 4 bases at V and 5 bases at J, with 11 bases in the middle. Germline V lookup: CDR1 SNHLY, CDR2 FYNNEI. This CDR3 region has 13 residues.

There are a few counts of this clone. This chain connects TRBV28 to TRBJ2-1; 10 nucleotides align to TRBD2. With 3 bases clipped from V and 9 bases from J, the junction kept 8 bases outside the gene matches. CDR1 is MDHEN and CDR2 is SYDVKM in the germline V gene. There are 15 residues in the CDR3. Here the CDR3 DNA reads TGTGCCAGCAGTTTGGGAGCGGGGGGGCCCAGTGAGCAGTTCTTC. The encoded protein is CASSLGAGGPSEQFF.

This clone showed up just a few times. The DNA for the CDR3 is TGCGCCAGCAGCACCACAGGCTCAACTAATGAAAAACTGTTTTTT. This sequence encodes CASSTTGSTNEKLFF. The chain uses TRBV5-1 and TRBJ1-4, with D possibly being TRBD1 (5 bases). The CDR3 is made up of 15 amino acids. Trimming removed 4 bases from V and 0 bases from J, with 10 bases in between. CDR1 is SGHRS, CDR2 YFSETQ, per germline. The complete variable domain, with remaining parts taken from reference TRBV5-1 and TRBJ1-4, reads KAGVTQTPRYLIKTRGQQVTLSCSPISGHRSVSWYQQTPGQGLQFLFEYFSETQRNKGNFPGRFSGRQFSNSRSEMNVSTLELGDSALYLCASSTTGSTNEKLFFGSGTQLSVL.

The chain links TRBV6-1 to TRBJ1-2; possibly TRBD1 for D (5 bases). Deletions cut 10 bases from V and 5 bases from J, with 17 bases between. This CDR3 has 13 amino acids. Per germline, CDR1 MNHNS and CDR2 SASEGT. The CDR3 region has the DNA TGTGCCACCATCAGGGCCCTATGGTATGGCTACACCTTC. This translates into CATIRALWYGYTF.

This sequence joins TRBV30 and TRBJ1-3; D not certain. CDR3 length: 13 residues. The germline gives CDR1 GTSNPN, CDR2 SVGIG (reference sequence). The V and J ends lost 4 bases and 4 bases respectively, with 11 bases between them. CDR3 bases: TGTGCCTGGAAGGTGGAGGGCGGAAACACCATATATTTT. Translating it yields CAWKVEGGNTIYF.

The chain combines TRBV5-1 with TRBJ1-1, with unresolved D. Per the germline V gene, CDR1 is SGHRS and CDR2 is YFSETQ. This CDR3 has 13 amino acids. V lost 3 bases, J lost 1 base, and 7 bases lay in between. The CDR3 loop is CASSSLENTEAFF. In DNA, the CDR3 is TGCGCCAGCAGCTCCTTAGAGAACACTGAAGCTTTCTTT.

The chain links TRBV9 to TRBJ2-3; 13 bases line up with TRBD2. V dropped 4 bases and J dropped 4; count of bases not matched to a gene: 3. The CDR3 length is 15 residues. Germline lookup yields CDR1 SGDLS and CDR2 YYNGEE. The CDR3 here is CASSTLAGGPDTQYF. The CDR3 coding sequence is TGTGCCAGCAGCACACTAGCGGGGGGGCCAGATACGCAGTATTTT.

This chain joins TRBV5-6 and TRBJ2-1; D is uncertain. CDR1 is SGHDT and CDR2 is YYEEEE in the germline V gene. V lost 4 bases, J lost 7 bases, and 12 bases lay in between. The CDR3 extends over 13 amino acids. CDR3 sequence (DNA): TGTGCCAGCAGCCAATATGAGCTAAATGAGCAGTTCTTC. This encodes CASSQYELNEQFF.

The chain carries TRBV5-1 and TRBJ2-1, with D maybe TRBD2 (7 bases). The CDR3 sequence is 15 residues long. CDR1 is SGHRS, CDR2 YFSETQ, per germline. Trimming stripped 2 bases from V and 7 bases from J, with 16 bases between. CDR3 DNA: TGCGCCAGCAGCTTCTCGGCGGGGGCCCAAAATGAGCAGTTCTTC. Protein: CASSFSAGAQNEQFF. Full variable domain (missing parts from reference TRBV5-1 and TRBJ2-1): KAGVTQTPRYLIKTRGQQVTLSCSPISGHRSVSWYQQTPGQGLQFLFEYFSETQRNKGNFPGRFSGRQFSNSRSEMNVSTLELGDSALYLCASSFSAGAQNEQFFGPGTRLTVL.

The rearrangement links TRBV2 to TRBJ1-1, with D uncertain. Trimming removed 6 bases at V and 8 bases at J, with 16 bases between. Germline CDR1 reads SNHLY; CDR2 reads FYNNEI. The CDR3 loop spans 13 amino acids. CDR3 bases: TGTGCCAGCAGAGCAAGGACGCGAGGGGAAGCTTTCTTT. This encodes CASRARTRGEAFF.

This clone was found a few times. V and J are TRBV5-4 and TRBJ2-6, with D unclear. This CDR3 has 14 residues. Germline V CDR1 and CDR2: SGHNT, YYREEE (reference sequence). Trimming left V 1 base short and J 1 base short, with 3 bases between. CDR3 in DNA: TGTGCCAGCAGCTTGTATTCTGGGGCCAACGTCCTGACTTTC. Encoded protein: CASSLYSGANVLTF.

The chain links TRBV2 to TRBJ1-5; D is unresolved. This CDR3 comprises 14 residues. Germline loops: CDR1 SNHLY, CDR2 FYNNEI. With 5 bases removed from V and 2 bases from J, the gap between germline ends came to 10 bases. The CDR3 nucleotides are TGTGCCAGCAGTTCCGAGGGAGGCAATCAGCCCCAGCATTTT. Protein: CASSSEGGNQPQHF.

The rearrangement links TRBV10-3 to TRBJ2-7; a possible D gene is TRBD1 (6 bases). Germline CDR1 ENHRY, CDR2 SYGVKD. CDR3 length equals 15 residues. V was clipped by 3 bases and J by 2 bases, with 14 bases between them. The CDR3, as DNA: TGTGCCATCAGTGAATTCACAGGGAGCACCTACGAGCAGTACTTC. It yields the protein CAISEFTGSTYEQYF.

Details on this clone: Compared with germline, one end of the junction differs, possibly owing to a read error. The chain joins TRBV7-2 to TRBJ1-6; no reliable D call. Germline CDR1 reads SGHTA; CDR2 reads FQGNSA. The CDR3 totals 15 residues. The CDR3 loop reads CASSLGYPQNSPLNF. In DNA form, the CDR3 reads TGTGCCAGCAGCTTGGGCTACCCTCAAAATTCACCCCTCAACTTT. The full variable domain, with the rest looked up from reference TRBV7-2 and TRBJ1-6, is GAGVSQSPSNKVTEKGKDVELRCDPISGHTALYWYRQSLGQGLEFLIYFQGNSAPDKSGLPSDRFSAERTGGSVSTLTIQRTQQEDSAVYLCASSLGYPQNSPLNFGNGTRLTVT.

This chain links TRBV16 with TRBJ2-7; TRBD1 might be the D (5 bases). The germline CDR1 and CDR2 sequences are KGHSY and FQNENV. This CDR3 comprises 15 residues. The germline V and J ends were trimmed by 0 bases and 7 bases, with 16 bases remaining between them. CDR3 sequence: CASSQSGQEFREQYF. CDR3 DNA sequence: TGTGCCAGCAGCCAATCGGGGCAGGAGTTTCGGGAGCAGTACTTC.